These 9 T cell receptor beta chains were all obtained from the same sample, sequenced in a study of T cell responses to AZD1222 COVID-19 vaccine. Assay used: immunoSEQ multiplex PCR; TCRdb lists only in-frame clones, some missing. This sample carries roughly 110,000 clones, more than 75% of them seen once, and the ten largest clones take approximately 22%. The sequenced sample was peripheral blood, obtained on day 0 of AZD1222 vaccination. The source is an adult in good health.

This sequence joins TRBV7-9 and TRBJ1-6; no clear D gene. The CDR3 has 13 amino acids. With 1 base removed from V and 8 bases from J, the gap between germline ends came to 6 bases. CDR1 is SEHNR, CDR2 FQNEAQ, per germline (reference sequence). The CDR3 reads CASSLERYSPLHF. DNA of the CDR3: TGTGCCAGCAGCTTAGAACGGTATTCACCCCTCCACTTT.

The chain joins TRBV27 to TRBJ2-1; tentative D call: TRBD2 (5 bases). CDR1 MNHEY and CDR2 SMNVEV come from the germline V gene (reference sequence). The CDR3 length is 14 residues. Trimming removed 5 bases from V and 4 bases from J, with 12 bases in between. CDR3 protein: CASSPSRGYNEQFF. DNA for the CDR3: TGTGCCAGCAGTCCGTCCCGGGGATACAATGAGCAGTTCTTC.

The chain links TRBV15 to TRBJ1-3, with unresolved D. Trimming shortened V by 0 bases and J by 8 bases, and 8 bases separated the two germline ends. This CDR3 is built from 13 residues. CDR1 is LNHNV, CDR2 YYDKDF, per germline (reference sequence). The CDR3 region has the DNA TGTGCCACCAGCAGAGATTACGAGGACACCATATATTTT. Amino acids: CATSRDYEDTIYF.

The V and J genes are TRBV19 and TRBJ2-2; D is uncertain. With 9 bases removed from V and 1 base from J, the gap between germline ends came to 6 bases. Per the germline V gene, CDR1 is LNHDA and CDR2 is SQIVND (reference sequence). This CDR3 spans 12 amino acids. CDR3 in amino acids: CASGLNTGELFF. The DNA of the CDR3 is TGTGCCAGCGGGCTGAACACCGGGGAGCTGTTTTTT.

The chain joins TRBV5-1 to TRBJ1-1; D is possibly TRBD1 (5 bases). The germline CDR1 and CDR2 sequences are SGHRS and YFSETQ. CDR3 length: 15 residues. Trimming removed 2 bases from V and 4 bases from J, with 15 bases in between. In DNA form, the CDR3 reads TGCGCCAGCAGCTTAATTCGGACCGGGGGCACTGAAGCTTTCTTT. As protein: CASSLIRTGGTEAFF. Combining the CDR3 with reference TRBV5-1 and TRBJ1-1 gives the whole variable domain KAGVTQTPRYLIKTRGQQVTLSCSPISGHRSVSWYQQTPGQGLQFLFEYFSETQRNKGNFPGRFSGRQFSNSRSEMNVSTLELGDSALYLCASSLIRTGGTEAFFGQGTRLTVV.

Remarks on this clone: The germline gene is not matched at one end of the junction; a read error may be the cause. V usage is TRBV10-3 and J usage is TRBJ1-4; D not resolved. The CDR3 has 12 residues. The germline V gene has CDR1 ENHRY and CDR2 SYGVKD. The CDR3 nucleotides are TGTGCCATCAGTGAAACTGATGAAAAACTGTTTTTT. This sequence encodes CAISETDEKLFF.

Only a few counts were recorded for this clone. V is TRBV2 and J is TRBJ1-1, with D tentatively TRBD1 (5 bases). Germline-derived CDR1 and CDR2 are SNHLY and FYNNEI. V was shortened by 1 base and J by 4 bases, with 10 bases between the two germline ends. CDR3 length: 14 residues. In nucleotides, the CDR3 is TGTGCCAGCAGTGAAGAGGGGTTCGGCACTGAAGCTTTCTTT. This sequence encodes CASSEEGFGTEAFF.

This sequence joins TRBV7-2 and TRBJ2-5, with D unresolved. This CDR3 has 12 amino acids. V lost 0 bases to trimming and J lost 5 bases, with 4 bases between them. CDR1 is SGHTA, CDR2 FQGNSA, per germline. The CDR3 reads CASSLAGETQYF. The CDR3 DNA is TGTGCCAGCAGCTTAGCGGGGGAGACCCAGTACTTC. Variable domain in full (rest from reference TRBV7-2 and TRBJ2-5): GAGVSQSPSNKVTEKGKDVELRCDPISGHTALYWYRQSLGQGLEFLIYFQGNSAPDKSGLPSDRFSAERTGGSVSTLTIQRTQQEDSAVYLCASSLAGETQYFGPGTRLLVL.

In this sample, this clone turned up a few times. The chain recombines TRBV7-9 with TRBJ1-6; no clear D. Germline assignment: CDR1 SEHNR and CDR2 FQNEAQ (reference sequence). Trimming cost V 3 bases and J 10 bases, with 10 bases left between them. The CDR3 is made up of 13 amino acids. CDR3 sequence reads: CASSFREGSPLHF. For the CDR3, the DNA is TGTGCCAGCAGCTTTAGGGAGGGATCACCCCTCCACTTT.